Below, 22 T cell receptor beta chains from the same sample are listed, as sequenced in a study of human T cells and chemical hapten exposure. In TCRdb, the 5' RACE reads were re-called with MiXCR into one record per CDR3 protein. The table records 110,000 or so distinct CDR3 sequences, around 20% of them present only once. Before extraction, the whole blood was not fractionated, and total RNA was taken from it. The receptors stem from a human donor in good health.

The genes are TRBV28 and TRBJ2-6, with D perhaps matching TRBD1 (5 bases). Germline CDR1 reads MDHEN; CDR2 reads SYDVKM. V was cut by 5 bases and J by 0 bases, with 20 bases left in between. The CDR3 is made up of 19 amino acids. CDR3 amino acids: CASSPMNRLTYSGANVLTF. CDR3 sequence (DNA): TGTGCCAGCAGTCCAATGAACAGGCTAACCTACTCTGGGGCCAACGTCCTGACTTTC.

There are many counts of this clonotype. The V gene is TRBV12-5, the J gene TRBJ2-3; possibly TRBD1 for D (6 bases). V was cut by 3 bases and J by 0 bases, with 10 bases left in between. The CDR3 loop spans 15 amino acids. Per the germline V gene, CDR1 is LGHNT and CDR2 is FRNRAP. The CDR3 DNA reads TGTGCTAGTGGTTTAAACAGGGCAAGCACAGATACGCAGTATTTT. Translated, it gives CASGLNRASTDTQYF.

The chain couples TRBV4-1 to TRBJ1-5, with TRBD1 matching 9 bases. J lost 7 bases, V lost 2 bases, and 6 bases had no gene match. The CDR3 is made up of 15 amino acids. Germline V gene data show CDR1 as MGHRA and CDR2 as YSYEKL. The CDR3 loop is CASSQQGQGRQPQHF. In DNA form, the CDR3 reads TGCGCCAGCAGCCAACAGGGACAGGGAAGGCAGCCCCAGCATTTT.

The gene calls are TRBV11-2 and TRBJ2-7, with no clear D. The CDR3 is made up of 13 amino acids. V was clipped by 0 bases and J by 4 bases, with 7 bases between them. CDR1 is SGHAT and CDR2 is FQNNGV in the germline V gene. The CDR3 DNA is TGTGCCAGCAGCTTAGAGGTAGAATACGAGCAGTACTTC. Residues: CASSLEVEYEQYF.

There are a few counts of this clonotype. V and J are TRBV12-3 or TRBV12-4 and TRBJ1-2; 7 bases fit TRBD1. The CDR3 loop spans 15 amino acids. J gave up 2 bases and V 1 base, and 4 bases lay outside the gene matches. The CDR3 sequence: CASSLGLGGNYGYTF. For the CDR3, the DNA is TGTGCCAGCAGTTTAGGGTTAGGGGGCAACTATGGCTACACCTTC.

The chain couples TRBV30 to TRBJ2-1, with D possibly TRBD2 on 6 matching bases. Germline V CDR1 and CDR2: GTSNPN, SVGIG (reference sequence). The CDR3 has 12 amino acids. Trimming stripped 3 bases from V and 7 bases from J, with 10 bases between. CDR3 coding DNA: TGTGCCTGGAGCGGGAGTCGGAATGAGCAGTTCTTC. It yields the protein CAWSGSRNEQFF.

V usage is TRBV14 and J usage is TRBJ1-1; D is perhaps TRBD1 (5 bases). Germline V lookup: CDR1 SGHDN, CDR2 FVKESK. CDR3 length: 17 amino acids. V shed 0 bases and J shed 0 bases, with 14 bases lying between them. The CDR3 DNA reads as TGTGCCAGCAGCCAAGAGGCAGGGACTATTATGAACACTGAAGCTTTCTTT. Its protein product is CASSQEAGTIMNTEAFF.

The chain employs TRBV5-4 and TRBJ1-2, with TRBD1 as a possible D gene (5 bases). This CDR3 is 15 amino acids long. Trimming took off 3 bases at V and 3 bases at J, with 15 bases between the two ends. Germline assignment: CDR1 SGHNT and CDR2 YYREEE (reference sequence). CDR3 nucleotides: TGTGCCAGCAGCTCTCCGAGAGGGACCTACTATGGCTACACCTTC. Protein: CASSSPRGTYYGYTF.

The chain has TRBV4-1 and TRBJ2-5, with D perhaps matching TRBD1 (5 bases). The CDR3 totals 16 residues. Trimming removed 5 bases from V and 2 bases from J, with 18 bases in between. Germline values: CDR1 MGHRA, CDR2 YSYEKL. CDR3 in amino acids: CASSKGQGGSQETQYF. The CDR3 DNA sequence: TGCGCCAGCAGCAAAGGGCAGGGTGGTAGTCAAGAGACCCAGTACTTC.

The CDR3 DNA follows: TGTGCCAGCCGGTATGGGGACAGGTCGGACACCGGGGAGCTGTTTTTT. Translation: CASRYGDRSDTGELFF. J is TRBJ2-2 and V is TRBV6-1; 8 bases match TRBD1. From germline, CDR1 is MNHNS and CDR2 SASEGT. This CDR3 comprises 16 residues. Trimming removed 8 bases from V and 3 bases from J; junction bases left unmatched: 11.

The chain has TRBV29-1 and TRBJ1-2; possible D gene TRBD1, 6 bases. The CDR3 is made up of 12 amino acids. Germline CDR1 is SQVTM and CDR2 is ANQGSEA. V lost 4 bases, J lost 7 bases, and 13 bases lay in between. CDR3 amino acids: CSVGLQGGGYTF. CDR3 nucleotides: TGCAGCGTTGGTTTACAGGGTGGTGGCTACACCTTC.

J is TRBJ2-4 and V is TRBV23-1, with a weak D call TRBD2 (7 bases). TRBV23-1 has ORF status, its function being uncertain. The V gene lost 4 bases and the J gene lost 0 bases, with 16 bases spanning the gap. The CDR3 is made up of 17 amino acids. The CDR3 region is CASSPLRGGVAKNIQYF. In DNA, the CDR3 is TGCGCCAGCAGTCCCCTCAGAGGGGGGGTAGCCAAAAACATTCAGTACTTC.

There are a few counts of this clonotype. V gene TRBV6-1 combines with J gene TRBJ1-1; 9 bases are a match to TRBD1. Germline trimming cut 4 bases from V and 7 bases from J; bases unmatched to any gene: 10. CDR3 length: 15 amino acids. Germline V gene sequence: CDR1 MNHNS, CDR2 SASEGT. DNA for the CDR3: TGTGCCAGCAGTGGCCGGACAGGGGCCTTAGGTGAAGCTTTCTTT. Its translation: CASSGRTGALGEAFF.

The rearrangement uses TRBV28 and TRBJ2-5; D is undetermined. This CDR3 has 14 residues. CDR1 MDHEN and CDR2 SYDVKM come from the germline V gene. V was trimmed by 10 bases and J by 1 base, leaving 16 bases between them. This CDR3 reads CATVSTLPQETQYF. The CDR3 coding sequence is TGTGCCACCGTCTCGACACTCCCCCAAGAGACCCAGTACTTC.

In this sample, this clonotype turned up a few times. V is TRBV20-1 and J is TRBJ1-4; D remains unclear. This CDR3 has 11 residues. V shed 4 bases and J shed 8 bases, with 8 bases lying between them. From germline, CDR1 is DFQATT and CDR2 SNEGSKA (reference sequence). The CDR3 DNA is TGCAGTGCTACGTCACCGGAAAAACTGTTTTTT. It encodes CSATSPEKLFF.

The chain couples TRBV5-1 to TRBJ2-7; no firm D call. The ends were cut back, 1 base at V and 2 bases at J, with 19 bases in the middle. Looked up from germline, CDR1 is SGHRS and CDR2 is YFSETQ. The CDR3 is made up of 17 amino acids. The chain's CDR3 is CASSLRVGGATAYEQYF. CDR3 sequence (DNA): TGCGCCAGCAGCTTGAGGGTTGGTGGCGCCACCGCCTACGAGCAGTACTTC.

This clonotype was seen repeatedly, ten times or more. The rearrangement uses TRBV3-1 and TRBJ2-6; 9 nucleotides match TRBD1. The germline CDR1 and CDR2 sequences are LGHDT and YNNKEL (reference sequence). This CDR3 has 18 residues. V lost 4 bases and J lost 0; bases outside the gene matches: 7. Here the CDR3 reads CASSPNRDRASGANVLTF. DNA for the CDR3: TGTGCCAGCAGCCCGAACCGGGACAGGGCCTCTGGGGCCAACGTCCTGACTTTC.

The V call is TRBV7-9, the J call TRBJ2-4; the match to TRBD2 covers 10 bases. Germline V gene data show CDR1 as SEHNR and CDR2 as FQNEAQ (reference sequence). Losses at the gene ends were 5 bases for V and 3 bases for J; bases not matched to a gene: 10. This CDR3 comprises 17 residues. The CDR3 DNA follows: TGTGCCAGCAGCCCAAAACTAGCGGGAACCGTCAAAAACATTCAGTACTTC. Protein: CASSPKLAGTVKNIQYF.

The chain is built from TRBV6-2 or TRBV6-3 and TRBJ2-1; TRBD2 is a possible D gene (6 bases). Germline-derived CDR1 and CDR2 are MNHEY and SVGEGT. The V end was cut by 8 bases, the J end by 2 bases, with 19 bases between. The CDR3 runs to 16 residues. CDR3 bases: TGTGCCAGCCGGCCCCATGGAGCGGGCACCTACAATGAGCAGTTCTTC. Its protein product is CASRPHGAGTYNEQFF.

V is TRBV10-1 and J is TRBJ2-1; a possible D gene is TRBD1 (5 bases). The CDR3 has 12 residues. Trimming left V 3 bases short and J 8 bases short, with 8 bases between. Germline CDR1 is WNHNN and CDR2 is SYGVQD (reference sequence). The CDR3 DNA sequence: TGCGCCAGCAGTGAAGTAGGGGATGAGCAGTTCTTC. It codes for CASSEVGDEQFF.

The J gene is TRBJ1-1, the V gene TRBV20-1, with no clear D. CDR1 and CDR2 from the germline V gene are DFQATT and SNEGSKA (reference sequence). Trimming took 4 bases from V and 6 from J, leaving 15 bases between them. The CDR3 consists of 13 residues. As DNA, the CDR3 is TGCAGTGCTATTAAAAGAGCAAACGCTGAAGCTTTCTTT. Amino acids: CSAIKRANAEAFF.

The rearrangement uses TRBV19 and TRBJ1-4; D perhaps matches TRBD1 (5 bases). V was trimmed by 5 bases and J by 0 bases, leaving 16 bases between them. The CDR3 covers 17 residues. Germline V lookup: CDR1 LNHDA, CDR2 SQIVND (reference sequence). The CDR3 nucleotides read TGTGCCAGTAGTGCACAGGACCTTCCTGCAACTAATGAAAAACTGTTTTTT. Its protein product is CASSAQDLPATNEKLFF.